The clone carrying this T cell receptor (beta chain) was detected a few times. The source of the sample is a study of T-cell memory formation after mild COVID-19. TCRdb re-derived calls from the 5' RACE reads in MiXCR, one entry per CDR3 protein. This sample yields 450,000 or so distinct CDR3 sequences, of which 25% are seen a single time; roughly an eighth belongs to the top ten. CDR1 and CDR2 from the germline V gene are SQVTM and ANQGSEA. The ends were cut back, 4 bases at V and 0 bases at J, with 9 bases in the middle. This CDR3 is 14 amino acids long. The specimen was PBMCs or a T cell subset sorted from them (not recorded which). The source is an adult woman who had mild COVID-19 (a few samples of this study predate the infection). Cell type and time point are not known. The chain employs TRBV29-1 and TRBJ2-2; D gene ambiguous. The chain's CDR3 is CSVVSGANTGELFF. The CDR3 coding sequence is TGCAGCGTTGTGTCTGGGGCGAACACCGGGGAGCTGTTTTTT.